These 5 T cell receptor beta chains came from one sample sequenced in a study of shared clonotypes between healthy human individuals. The protocol was immunoSEQ multiplex PCR, while the TCRdb copy is restricted to in-frame clones and leaves out a portion. In the table there are 150,000 to 200,000 clones, just under 95% of which are singletons. The material sequenced was naive CD4+ T cells sorted from blood. Subset indicated: CD45RA+ positively selected. The receptor source for this set is a woman aged 30 to 39 in good health.

This sequence joins TRBV6-6 and TRBJ2-7; TRBD2 aligns across 12 bases. Germline V CDR1 and CDR2: MNHNY, SVGAGI (reference sequence). The V gene end was trimmed by 5 bases and the J gene end by 4 bases; junction bases not matched to a gene: 6. CDR3 length: 15 amino acids. CDR3 in DNA: TGTGCCAGCAGTAGCCGACTAGCGGGAGTGTACGAGCAGTACTTC. This translates into CASSSRLAGVYEQYF.

This chain links TRBV27 with TRBJ2-1, with 8 nucleotides matching TRBD2. V was clipped by 0 bases and J by 0 bases; unmatched bases: 4. The germline V gene has CDR1 MNHEY and CDR2 SMNVEV (reference sequence). The CDR3 extends over 17 amino acids. This CDR3 reads CASSLSPSGLSYNEQFF. CDR3 DNA sequence: TGTGCCAGCAGTTTATCCCCTAGCGGGCTCTCCTACAATGAGCAGTTCTTC.

The chain carries TRBV25-1 and TRBJ1-4, with D possibly TRBD1 on 6 matching bases. CDR3 length: 14 residues. Germline CDR1 reads MGHDK; CDR2 reads SYGVNS. Trimming removed 7 bases at V and 7 bases at J, with 16 bases between. CDR3 protein: CASKSYRDGEKLFF. CDR3 nucleotide sequence: TGTGCCAGCAAATCATACAGGGATGGTGAAAAACTGTTTTTT.

The rearrangement links TRBV10-2 to TRBJ2-1; D call uncertain. The CDR3 length is 10 residues. V gave up 3 bases and J gave up 9 bases, with 3 bases separating them. Per germline, CDR1 WSHSY and CDR2 SAAADI. CDR3 amino acids: CASSDVEQFF. The DNA of the CDR3 is TGCGCCAGCAGTGATGTTGAGCAGTTCTTC.

The chain has TRBV18 and TRBJ2-7; 8 bases are a match to TRBD2. The CDR3 has 15 amino acids. CDR1 and CDR2 (germline): KGHSH, LQKENI. The V segment lost 1 base and the J segment 5 bases; nucleotides outside the gene matches: 7. CDR3 region: CASSPRTSGSNEQYF. The CDR3 nucleotides are TGTGCCAGCTCACCACGCACGAGCGGGAGTAACGAGCAGTACTTC.